This TCR beta chain stems from a study of tumor-infiltrating lymphocytes in localized non-small cell lung cancer. On the study more broadly: Some samples were collected after neoadjuvant chemotherapy; smokers, never-smokers and several histologies were included.

Trimming left V 5 bases short and J 4 bases short, with 11 bases between. Germline CDR1 is MDHEN and CDR2 is SYDVKM. This CDR3 region has 13 residues. Of note for this clone: The target antigen is unknown.

Generated by immunoSEQ multiplex PCR, the TCRdb table keeps only in-frame clones and is missing some. The sample contains about 6,700 clones, 60% to 85% of which appear only once. Study outcomes and limitations: No T-cell fraction difference was seen between IM1 and IM2 tumors. TCR sequencing covered a subset of patients with enough tissue.

This clonotype originated in a human donor with non-small cell lung cancer. Sequenced material: uninvolved lung tissue not adjacent to the tumor. This chain links TRBV28 with TRBJ1-2; tentatively, D is TRBD1 (5 bases). CDR3 protein: CASSTDSFYGYTF. The CDR3 bases are TGTGCCAGCAGTACAGACAGTTTCTATGGCTACACCTTC.